This T cell receptor (beta chain) was sequenced during a study of T-cell reconstitution after alpha-beta-depleted transplantation in children. Germline-derived CDR1 and CDR2 are MGHRA and YSYEKL. After removal of 3 bases from V and 8 bases from J, the junction contained 9 bases not matched to a gene. The CDR3 has 14 amino acids. Construction of the TCRbeta library involved unique molecular identifiers. MiXCR, run by TCRdb on the PCR reads, gives a single entry per CDR3 protein. The sample carries around 250,000 distinct CDR3 sequences, almost 10% recorded once. The sample holds many counts of this clonotype.

This rearrangement joins TRBV4-1 to TRBJ1-2; TRBD1 matches 7 bases. This sequence was found in a human donor who donated a stem cell graft to a child with SCID. This specimen was PBMCs from the stem cell graft donor, taken from the stem cell graft. CDR3 sequence (DNA): TGCGCCAGCAGCCAGTCCGACAGGGTTGGCGGCTACACCTTC. It is translated as CASSQSDRVGGYTF.